Below, 26 T cell receptor beta chains from the same sample are listed, as sequenced in a study of T cells in Graves' hyperthyroidism and ophthalmopathy. It was RNA transcripts that yielded the amplified TCR beta CDR3 regions. The TCR CDR3 was amplified in a first-round RT-PCR using the HTBI primer set. MiXCR, run by TCRdb on the multiplex PCR reads, gives a single entry per CDR3 protein. The data hold under 450,000 distinct CDR3 sequences, with about a sixth observed a single time. Material for sequencing was blood. These receptors were obtained from a woman in her late teens or twenties with Graves' hyperthyroidism.

This clonotype was seen at least ten times. The chain links TRBV5-4 to TRBJ1-1; TRBD1 might be the D (5 bases). CDR1 is SGHNT, CDR2 YYREEE, per germline (reference sequence). The CDR3 runs to 12 residues. V was pared by 3 bases and J by 8 bases, with 11 bases between. The CDR3 DNA reads TGTGCCAGCAGCTGGGACTTAAAGGAAGCTTTCTTT. Translating gives CASSWDLKEAFF.

The chain couples TRBV25-1 to TRBJ2-3, with 12 nucleotides matching TRBD2. There are 16 residues in the CDR3. The germline V gene encodes CDR1 MGHDK and CDR2 SYGVNS. The V gene end was trimmed by 4 bases and the J gene end by 3 bases; junction bases not matched to a gene: 5. The CDR3: CASSGGLAGRTDTQYF. The DNA for the CDR3 is TGTGCCAGCAGTGGGGGACTAGCGGGCAGGACAGATACGCAGTATTTT.

This chain joins TRBV19 and TRBJ2-5; TRBD1 matches 7 bases. Trimming took 4 bases from V and 2 from J; bases not matched to a gene: 4. The CDR3 extends over 14 amino acids. Germline CDR1 LNHDA, CDR2 SQIVND (reference sequence). DNA for the CDR3: TGTGCCAGTAGTAACCGGGACAGTCAAGAGACCCAGTACTTC. Amino acids: CASSNRDSQETQYF.

The gene calls are TRBV4-1 and TRBJ2-3; 7 bases fit TRBD1. Trimming removed 3 bases from V and 0 bases from J; junction bases left unmatched: 9. The CDR3 runs to 17 residues. Germline CDR1 is MGHRA and CDR2 is YSYEKL. The CDR3 loop is CASSQNPQGFSTDTQYF. DNA for the CDR3: TGCGCCAGCAGCCAGAATCCACAGGGGTTCAGCACAGATACGCAGTATTTT.

This clonotype was observed at least ten times. V is TRBV2 and J is TRBJ1-6; 7 nucleotides match TRBD1. The CDR3 sequence is 13 residues long. Germline V lookup: CDR1 SNHLY, CDR2 FYNNEI. Trimming removed 4 bases from V and 9 bases from J; junction bases left unmatched: 3. The CDR3, as DNA: TGTGCCAGCAGTGCAGGGGGTGGTTCACCCCTCCACTTT. This codes for CASSAGGGSPLHF.

This chain uses TRBV25-1 with TRBJ1-6; D unclear. The CDR3 is 14 amino acids. CDR1 and CDR2 (germline): MGHDK, SYGVNS. V lost 3 bases and J lost 2, with 5 bases in between. CDR3 amino acids: CASSDPPYNSPLHF. CDR3 nucleotides: TGTGCCAGCAGTGATCCTCCCTATAATTCACCCCTCCACTTT.

The sample holds a few counts of this clonotype. The rearrangement uses TRBV4-2 and TRBJ2-1, with D possibly TRBD2 on 7 matching bases. Germline assignment: CDR1 LGHNA and CDR2 YNFKEQ. This CDR3 is 17 amino acids long. Trimming stripped 0 bases from V and 8 bases from J, with 20 bases between. The CDR3 region has the DNA TGTGCCAGCAGCCAAGATCTAATGGGGGGGGCTCCGGATGAGCAGTTCTTC. It encodes CASSQDLMGGAPDEQFF.

The chain joins TRBV20-1 to TRBJ1-5; D call uncertain. The CDR3 has 15 residues. Germline values: CDR1 DFQATT, CDR2 SNEGSKA (reference sequence). V lost 3 bases and J 3 bases, leaving 15 bases between the germline ends. The DNA for the CDR3 is TGCAGTGCTAGGGCCTCACCTGATAACAATCAGCCCCAGCATTTT. Translation gives CSARASPDNNQPQHF.

There are many counts of this clonotype. The rearrangement links TRBV11-2 to TRBJ2-7; D assignment may be TRBD1 or TRBD2 (5 bases each). Germline V gene lookup returns CDR1 SGHAT and CDR2 FQNNGV. This CDR3 has 14 amino acids. The V gene lost 3 bases and the J gene lost 4 bases, with 13 bases spanning the gap. CDR3 protein: CASSFRRELYEQYF. CDR3 coding DNA: TGTGCCAGCAGCTTCCGCAGGGAGCTGTACGAGCAGTACTTC.

This clonotype has only a few counts. The genes are TRBV24-1 and TRBJ2-7; TRBD1 matches at 9 bases. Trimming took 3 bases from V and 6 from J; bases not matched to a gene: 14. CDR1 is KGHDR and CDR2 is SFDVKD in the germline V gene. CDR3 length equals 17 residues. CDR3 sequence (DNA): TGTGCCACCAGTGATAATTCCCTTGGGACAGGGCTAGCCGAGCAGTACTTC. This codes for CATSDNSLGTGLAEQYF.

This clonotype was counted many times. The rearrangement links TRBV20-1 to TRBJ2-1; the match to TRBD2 covers 15 bases. Trimming at V came to 6 bases and at J to 4 bases, leaving 7 bases not matched to a gene. The CDR3 is made up of 16 amino acids. Germline assignment: CDR1 DFQATT and CDR2 SNEGSKA (reference sequence). The CDR3 coding sequence is TGCAGTGCCAAAGGACTAGCGGGAGGGGCTTACAATGAGCAGTTCTTC. Its protein product is CSAKGLAGGAYNEQFF.

This clonotype was seen ten or more times. The chain couples TRBV28 to TRBJ2-5, with 8 nucleotides matching TRBD2. The CDR3 spans 15 residues. V shed 3 bases and J 3 bases; nucleotides not matched to a gene: 6. From germline, CDR1 is MDHEN and CDR2 SYDVKM. For the CDR3, the DNA is TGTGCCAGCAGTTTCGCAACTAGCGGTAAAGAGACCCAGTACTTC. Translation gives CASSFATSGKETQYF.

This clonotype was observed a few times. The V and J genes are TRBV19 and TRBJ1-5; possible D gene TRBD1, 6 bases. In germline, CDR1 is LNHDA, CDR2 SQIVND (reference sequence). The CDR3 spans 13 residues. Deletions cut 1 base from V and 7 bases from J, with 8 bases between. CDR3 sequence reads: CASSIGQAQPQHF. The CDR3 DNA reads TGTGCCAGTAGTATAGGACAGGCCCAGCCCCAGCATTTT. Combining the CDR3 with reference TRBV19 and TRBJ1-5 gives the whole variable domain DGGITQSPKYLFRKEGQNVTLSCEQNLNHDAMYWYRQDPGQGLRLIYYSQIVNDFQKGDIAEGYSVSREKKESFPLTVTSAQKNPTAFYLCASSIGQAQPQHFGDGTRLSIL.

To note about this clonotype: It may be a read error: a sequence one base away is much more abundant. The chain's CDR3 is CASSHTGTKANYGYTF. The DNA for the CDR3 is TGTGCCAGCAGCCACACCGGGACAAAGGCAAACTATGGCTACACCTTC. The J gene is TRBJ1-2, the V gene TRBV7-9, with a weak D call TRBD1 (6 bases). The CDR3 extends over 16 amino acids. V was clipped by 5 bases and J by 2 bases, with 18 bases between them. Germline V gene data show CDR1 as SEHNR and CDR2 as FQNEAQ (reference sequence).

This clonotype was seen at least ten times. The chain uses TRBV4-3 and TRBJ1-1, with D hard to call. CDR3 length: 13 amino acids. Germline assignment: CDR1 LGHNA and CDR2 YSLEER. Trimming removed 0 bases at V and 10 bases at J, with 12 bases between. CDR3 nucleotides: TGCGCCAGCAGCCAAGAGGGAGGGCAACTAGCTTTCTTT. Its translation: CASSQEGGQLAFF.

The chain combines TRBV25-1 with TRBJ1-4, with TRBD1 as a possible D gene (5 bases). The CDR3 spans 13 residues. V was clipped by 7 bases and J by 7 bases, with 13 bases between them. Germline V gives CDR1 MGHDK, CDR2 SYGVNS. Here the CDR3 DNA reads TGTGCCAGCATGGAGGGGAACAGTGAAAAACTGTTTTTT. Protein sequence: CASMEGNSEKLFF.

This clonotype was observed at least ten times. This sequence joins TRBV12-3 or TRBV12-4 and TRBJ2-3; D is unresolved. The CDR3 covers 14 residues. V lost 2 bases to trimming and J lost 0 bases, with 6 bases between them. Here the CDR3 DNA reads TGTGCCAGCAGTTTACACATCAGCACAGATACGCAGTATTTT. This encodes CASSLHISTDTQYF.

This clonotype has only a few counts. The chain joins TRBV5-1 to TRBJ1-2; tentative D call: TRBD1 (5 bases). This CDR3 is 19 amino acids long. Germline V gene data show CDR1 as SGHRS and CDR2 as YFSETQ. V dropped 2 bases and J dropped 8 bases, with 31 bases sitting between them. The CDR3 nucleotides read TGCGCCAGCAGCTTTAACCGGGTTTGGGTCGGACGGAAGAGGGGAGGCTACACCTTC. Its translation: CASSFNRVWVGRKRGGYTF.

This chain uses TRBV7-2 with TRBJ1-3; 7 nucleotides agree with TRBD1. This CDR3 region has 15 residues. V was pared by 5 bases and J by 0 bases, with 4 bases of the junction left unmatched. The V gene's germline CDR1 is SGHTA and CDR2 FQGNSA. Written as DNA, the CDR3 is TGTGCCAGCAGCACCCAGGGGGACTCTGGAAACACCATATATTTT. Translated, it gives CASSTQGDSGNTIYF.

The CDR3 nucleotides are TGTGCCAGCAGTTACTCTGGACCCGGGCCGGGATTAAATGAGCAGTTCTTC. Protein: CASSYSGPGPGLNEQFF. V usage is TRBV6-5 and J usage is TRBJ2-1; TRBD2 might be the D (5 bases). Germline lookup yields CDR1 MNHEY and CDR2 SVGAGI. The CDR3 is 17 residues long. Trimming stripped 0 bases from V and 7 bases from J, with 19 bases between.

This clonotype was counted many times. An end of the junction differs from the germline gene, which may be a read error. The chain uses TRBV12-3 or TRBV12-4 and TRBJ2-3; TRBD1 agrees at 10 bases. This CDR3 is 16 amino acids long. This chain's CDR3 is CASSLGQGVGTDTQYF. Here the CDR3 DNA reads TGTGCCAGCAGCTTAGGACAGGGGGTGGGCACAGATACGCAGTATTTT.

The chain links TRBV24-1 to TRBJ2-3; D remains unclear. V lost 3 bases and J 2 bases, leaving 5 bases between the germline ends. Germline assignment: CDR1 KGHDR and CDR2 SFDVKD. CDR3 length equals 13 residues. DNA of the CDR3: TGTGCCACCAGTGATACTCTCACAGATACGCAGTATTTT. It translates to CATSDTLTDTQYF.

Remarks on this clonotype: Sequence at one end of the junction differs from germline and may be a read error. The chain recombines TRBV7-7 with TRBJ2-1, with 10 bases lining up with TRBD2. The CDR3 is made up of 15 amino acids. CDR1 and CDR2 from the germline V gene are SSHAT and FNYEAQ (reference sequence). The CDR3 DNA follows: TGTGCTAGCAGCCCTTCAGCGGGAGGGAACAATGAGCAGTTCTTC. It translates to CASSPSAGGNNEQFF. The whole variable domain, filled in from reference TRBV7-7 and TRBJ2-1, reads GAGVSQSPRYKVTKRGQDVTLRCDPISSHATLYWYQQALGQGPEFLTYFNYEAQPDKSGLPSDRFSAERPEGSISTLTIQRTEQRDSAMYRCASSPSAGGNNEQFFGPGTRLTVL.

This clonotype was picked up many times. The chain links TRBV7-9 to TRBJ2-5, with TRBD2 identical over 13 bases. Germline-derived CDR1 and CDR2 are SEHNR and FQNEAQ (reference sequence). The CDR3 has 15 residues. V was pared by 4 bases and J by 4 bases, with 3 bases of the junction left unmatched. The CDR3 sequence is CASSSGLAGIETQYF. In nucleotides, the CDR3 is TGTGCCAGCAGCTCGGGACTAGCGGGAATAGAGACCCAGTACTTC.

This clonotype occurred many times. J is TRBJ1-1 and V is TRBV20-1; D possibly corresponds to TRBD1 (5 bases). V was shortened by 3 bases and J by 1 base, with 9 bases between the two germline ends. CDR3 size: 13 residues. Germline V gene data show CDR1 as DFQATT and CDR2 as SNEGSKA (reference sequence). The CDR3 here is CSARGDGNTEAFF. In DNA, the CDR3 is TGCAGTGCTAGGGGGGACGGGAACACTGAAGCTTTCTTT.

The J gene is TRBJ1-6, the V gene TRBV28; D remains ambiguous. Trimming removed 6 bases at V and 9 bases at J, with 18 bases between. Per the germline V gene, CDR1 is MDHEN and CDR2 is SYDVKM. This CDR3 is 15 amino acids long. The CDR3 is CASSPGLIVRSPLHF. The CDR3 bases are TGTGCCAGCAGCCCCGGGCTAATAGTTCGTTCACCCCTCCACTTT.